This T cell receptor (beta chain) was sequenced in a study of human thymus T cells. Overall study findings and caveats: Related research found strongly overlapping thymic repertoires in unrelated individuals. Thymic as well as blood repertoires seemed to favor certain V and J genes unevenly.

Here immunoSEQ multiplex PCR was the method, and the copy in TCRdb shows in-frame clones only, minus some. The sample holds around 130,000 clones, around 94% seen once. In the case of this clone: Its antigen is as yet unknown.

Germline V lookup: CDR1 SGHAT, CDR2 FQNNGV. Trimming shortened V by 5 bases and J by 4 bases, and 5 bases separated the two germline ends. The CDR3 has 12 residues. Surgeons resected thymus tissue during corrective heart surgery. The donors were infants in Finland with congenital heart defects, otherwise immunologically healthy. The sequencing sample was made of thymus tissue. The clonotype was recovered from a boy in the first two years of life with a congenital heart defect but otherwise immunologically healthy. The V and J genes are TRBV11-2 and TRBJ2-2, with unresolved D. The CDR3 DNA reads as TGTGCCAGCAGCCTCATCACCGGGGAGCTGTTTTTT. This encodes CASSLITGELFF.